The present entry profiles one TCR beta chain with its context. The antigen it recognizes is unknown. There are no base qualities to consult, and no much larger clone falls within one base. CDR1 LNHDA and CDR2 SQIVND were looked up in the germline V gene (reference sequence). The CDR3 covers 16 residues, taking in both the cysteine and the phenylalanine. Only the CDR3 part of the read is kept: 48 bases, read in frame from the first base. V was cut back by 6 bases and J by 3 bases, leaving a gap of 18 bases between them. Every donor was a healthy Caucasian. The twin cohort comprised three pairs of female monozygotic twins, all aged roughly 18 to 30 years. CD4+ and CD8+ T cell populations were isolated with positive isolation kits from Invitrogen. The library was made by 5' RACE. For sequencing, an Illumina HiSeq 2000 was employed. A universal primer binding site was added through template switching, and the final cDNA carried a unique molecular identifier so that TCR cDNA molecules could be counted accurately. First-strand cDNA for TCR alpha and beta chains was synthesized from specific primers in the conserved constant-segment region. Each cDNA library was double barcoded, with a SMART-Mk sample barcode plus Illumina barcodes, to control for contamination. TruSeq adapter sequences along with Illumina sample barcodes were introduced in two successive PCR steps. TCR alpha and beta cDNA libraries were sequenced on the Illumina HiSeq platform with custom primers. On the study's bioinformatics: Raw reads were processed with MiGEC to extract unique molecular identifiers, and MiXCR was used to determine CDR3 positions. For each individual, recombination models were inferred using an EM algorithm with the repgenHMM and IGoR tools. Shared clonotypes were analyzed with the tcR package in R, and sharing was normalized by the product of cloneset sizes. To study raw recombination without the effects of thymic and clonal selection, out-of-frame nonproductive sequences were analyzed. TCRdb trimmed the raw reads at Q25, called clones with MiXCR and kept productive beta chains. Each CDR3 protein appears once, grouped with its most common genes and DNA. In this record, the V and J calls reflect TCRdb's handling and not the investigators' own analysis. This sample is represented by about 470,000 distinct CDR3 sequences; less than 25% of them were singletons. The ten largest clones add up to just under 3% of the sample.

This sample stems from a study of identical twins (dated by TCRdb to the mid-2010s). As for the study more broadly: To test whether fetal clonotypes persist, this study deep-sequenced TCR alpha and beta repertoires from monozygotic twins, from unrelated adults of various ages, and from cord blood. Replicate twin experiments were performed at different times using different library preparation protocols to rule out contamination. Beyond this particular receptor, the publication reports: The excess sharing between twins in beta out-of-frame sequences was weaker because fewer shared sequences reduced the signal-to-noise ratio. In monozygotic twins, out-of-frame TCR alpha sharing was systematically underestimated by recombination models, although the models agreed with sharing between unrelated individuals. Because the same donors could not be followed over many years, the conclusions depended on cross-sectional statistical analysis. Abundant cord blood beta clonotypes had fewer insertions, young adult naive repertoires showed a similar but weaker trend, and memory repertoires showed no such trend. Zero-insertion analyses could be partly confounded by invariant T cells such as MAIT and iNKT, though diverse VJ usage argued against such confounding for most clonotypes. Compared with coincidental sharing between unrelated individuals, out-of-frame TCR alpha sequences shared between twins showed an excess of sequences with low generation probability.

The same sample was also studied in work on T cells expressing NK-cell markers. That second publication adds: In sorted CD3+CD56+NKG2C+, CD3+CD56+NKG2C- and CD3+CD56-NKG2C+ T-cell subsets from several donors, TCR beta-chain repertoires were profiled. Seven of the eight sequenced donors were HCMV-seropositive and one was HCMV-seronegative. To restrict sorting to alphabetaTCR-expressing T cells, an anti-gammadeltaTCR antibody was added in several experiments. In several donors, the dominant CD3+CD56+NKG2C+ clonotypes were among the top 10 CD8+ clonotypes and accounted for about 1.0-7.0% of CD8+ T cells. Those dominant clonotypes were again the most abundant among CD3+CD56-NKG2C+ cells in a few donors, at about 25-60.1%. It remained unclear whether the expanded NKG2C-expressing T cell clones were specific for HCMV antigens. Randomly selected healthy volunteers, three men and five women, were used as the eight sequenced donors. HCMV-specific IgG was detected in serum with a commercial ELISA kit to determine HCMV serostatus. MIGEC was used to demultiplex reads and group the reads by UMI, and MiTCR was used to assemble and quantify clonotypes. To remove erroneous sequences, TCR cDNA sequences were retained only when supported by two or more reads. Downstream repertoire analysis used the tcR package, and clonotypes were matched across fractions by CDR3 nucleotide sequence plus V segment. VDJmatch was used to annotate antigen specificity against VDJdb, with one amino acid substitution in CDR3 permitted.

The receptor comes from a woman in her late teens or twenties in good health. Sequenced material: CD4+ T cells sorted from blood. The chain employs TRBV19 and TRBJ1-5; a weak D assignment points to TRBD1 (6 bases agree). This receptor has the CDR3 CASSIFGQTYNQPQHF. The DNA sequence is given as TGTGCCAGTAGCATTTTTGGACAGACTTACAATCAGCCCCAGCATTTT.